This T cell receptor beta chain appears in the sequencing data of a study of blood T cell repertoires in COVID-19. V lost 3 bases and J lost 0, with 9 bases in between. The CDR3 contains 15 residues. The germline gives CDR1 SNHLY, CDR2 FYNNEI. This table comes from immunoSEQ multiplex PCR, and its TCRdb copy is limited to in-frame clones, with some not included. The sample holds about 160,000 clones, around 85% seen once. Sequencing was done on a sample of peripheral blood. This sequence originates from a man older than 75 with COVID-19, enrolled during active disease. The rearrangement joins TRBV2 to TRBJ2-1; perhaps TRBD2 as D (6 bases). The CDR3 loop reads CASSDRGTSYNEQFF. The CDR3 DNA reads TGTGCCAGCAGTGACCGGGGGACCTCCTACAATGAGCAGTTCTTC.